The next 25 T cell receptor beta chains were all read from a single sample in a study of T cell responses to AZD1222 COVID-19 vaccine. The protocol was immunoSEQ multiplex PCR, while the TCRdb copy is restricted to in-frame clones and leaves out a portion. The data contain fewer than 200,000 clones, 88% of them seen just once; the ten biggest clones take up 11%. The sequenced sample was peripheral blood, obtained 28 days after the second AZD1222 dose. These receptors were obtained from an adult who received the AZD1222 COVID-19 vaccine.

The rearrangement uses TRBV5-1 and TRBJ1-2, with D possibly matching TRBD1 (6 bases). Germline lookup yields CDR1 SGHRS and CDR2 YFSETQ. The CDR3 consists of 14 residues. V was pared by 1 base and J by 2 bases, with 9 bases between. CDR3 in amino acids: CASSLTTGNYGYTF. CDR3 sequence (DNA): TGCGCCAGCAGCTTGACCACAGGGAACTATGGCTACACCTTC.

This chain connects TRBV19 to TRBJ2-5, with D possibly being TRBD2 (6 bases). The CDR3 runs to 13 residues. Between the trimmed V and J ends, which lost 8 bases and 2 bases, there was a span of 12 bases. Germline V gene sequence: CDR1 LNHDA, CDR2 SQIVND (reference sequence). The CDR3 spells CASSGLIQETQYF. The CDR3 DNA follows: TGTGCCAGTTCGGGACTGATACAAGAGACCCAGTACTTC.

The chain has TRBV13 and TRBJ2-5; unclear D gene. Trimming cost V 5 bases and J 5 bases, with 15 bases left between them. Germline values: CDR1 PRHDT, CDR2 FYEKMQ (reference sequence). The length of the CDR3 is 14 residues. The CDR3 region has the DNA TGTGCCAGCAGCCCCACTGGTTCCCCGGAGACCCAGTACTTC. Translated: CASSPTGSPETQYF. Full variable domain (outside the CDR3, taken from reference TRBV13 and TRBJ2-5): AAGVIQSPRHLIKEKRETATLKCYPIPRHDTVYWYQQGPGQDPQFLISFYEKMQSDKGSIPDRFSAQQFSDYHSELNMSSLELGDSALYFCASSPTGSPETQYFGPGTRLLVL.

This chain joins TRBV19 and TRBJ2-2; 14 bases are shared with TRBD2. The germline V gene encodes CDR1 LNHDA and CDR2 SQIVND (reference sequence). Trimming removed 4 bases from V and 0 bases from J; junction bases left unmatched: 7. This CDR3 is built from 19 residues. In nucleotides, the CDR3 is TGTGCCAGTAGTACCGGACTAGCGGGGGGATTCGCGAACACCGGGGAGCTGTTTTTT. Translation: CASSTGLAGGFANTGELFF.

The chain joins TRBV5-6 to TRBJ1-1, with 10 bases that match TRBD1. This CDR3 region has 15 residues. V shed 5 bases, J shed 1 base, and the junction held 5 bases outside the gene matches. The germline V gene encodes CDR1 SGHDT and CDR2 YYEEEE. The CDR3 sequence: CASRLTGGKNTEAFF. The CDR3 coding sequence is TGTGCCAGCAGGTTGACAGGGGGCAAGAACACTGAAGCTTTCTTT.

As for this clone: A junction end diverges from the germline sequence, so it may reflect a read error. The chain couples TRBV27 to TRBJ1-5; D gene unclear. This CDR3 has 14 residues. Germline V gene data show CDR1 as MNHEY and CDR2 as SMNVEV (reference sequence). The CDR3: CATSRSSGNQPQHF. DNA of the CDR3: TGTGCCACCAGTCGCAGCAGCGGGAATCAGCCCCAGCATTTT.

The rearrangement uses TRBV20-1 and TRBJ2-7; possibly TRBD1 for D (5 bases). Trimming cost V 2 bases and J 5 bases, with 7 bases left between them. CDR1 DFQATT and CDR2 SNEGSKA come from the germline V gene (reference sequence). CDR3 length equals 11 residues. The CDR3 region has the DNA TGCAGTGCTAGACAGGGAAACGAGCAGTACTTC. It encodes CSARQGNEQYF.

The chain is built from TRBV9 and TRBJ1-2; TRBD1 matches at 9 bases. V was clipped by 3 bases and J by 8 bases; unmatched bases: 8. The CDR3 is 14 amino acids. The germline CDR1 and CDR2 sequences are SGDLS and YYNGEE. DNA of the CDR3: TGTGCCAGCAGCGCTCCACCCGGGACAGGGGGCTACACCTTC. Its protein is CASSAPPGTGGYTF.

The chain has TRBV5-1 and TRBJ2-5, with 7 nucleotides matching TRBD1. Germline CDR1 SGHRS, CDR2 YFSETQ. The CDR3 totals 14 residues. J was trimmed by 3 bases and V by 2 bases; bases with no gene match: 4. The CDR3 DNA sequence: TGCGCCAGCAGCTTTAGGGACAGAGAAGAGACCCAGTACTTC. This codes for CASSFRDREETQYF.

The chain joins TRBV9 to TRBJ2-1, with 8 bases identical to TRBD1. The CDR3 has 20 residues. Trimming removed 1 base from V and 6 bases from J; junction bases left unmatched: 21. In germline, CDR1 is SGDLS, CDR2 YYNGEE. The CDR3 DNA follows: TGTGCCAGCAGCGTATCGTCCCGAGTGGCAGGGGGCGCGCTCGGCAATGAGCAGTTCTTC. Translating it yields CASSVSSRVAGGALGNEQFF.

V is TRBV15 and J is TRBJ1-6; D not certain. Germline CDR1 is LNHNV and CDR2 is YYDKDF (reference sequence). V was cut by 0 bases and J by 10 bases, with 10 bases left in between. There are 14 residues in the CDR3. The DNA of the CDR3 is TGTGCCACCAGCAGAGAGGAAGGAGGGTCACCCCTCCACTTT. This codes for CATSREEGGSPLHF.

As DNA, the CDR3 is TGTGCCAGCAGCCTCGACAGATACTATGGCTACACCTTC. It specifies CASSLDRYYGYTF. The chain couples TRBV7-2 to TRBJ1-2; TRBD1 is a possible D gene (5 bases). The germline V gene has CDR1 SGHTA and CDR2 FQGNSA. V was clipped by 5 bases and J by 3 bases, with 10 bases between them. The CDR3 loop spans 13 amino acids.

This clone has more than one count but fewer than ten. The chain is built from TRBV14 and TRBJ1-2; tentative D call: TRBD1 (5 bases). Trimming removed 4 bases at V and 3 bases at J, with 15 bases between. Germline V gives CDR1 SGHDN, CDR2 FVKESK. CDR3 length equals 15 residues. The DNA of the CDR3 is TGTGCCAGCAGCCCAATGGGACTCGGCCACTATGGCTACACCTTC. This sequence encodes CASSPMGLGHYGYTF.

The rearrangement links TRBV5-3 to TRBJ1-2; weak D call: TRBD1 (6 bases). TRBV5-3 carries the ORF label, with uncertain function. Trimming took 0 bases from V and 1 from J, leaving 10 bases between them. The CDR3 is 15 amino acids. The chain's CDR3 is CARSLAGGCNYGYTF. CDR3 DNA sequence: TGTGCCAGAAGCTTGGCCGGGGGCTGTAACTATGGCTACACCTTC.

The chain carries TRBV12-3 or TRBV12-4 and TRBJ1-3; D might be TRBD1 (5 bases). Between the trimmed V and J ends, which lost 6 bases and 1 base, there was a span of 7 bases. This CDR3 region has 13 residues. This CDR3 is CASRPGSGNTIYF. For the CDR3, the DNA is TGTGCCAGCAGGCCAGGGTCTGGAAACACCATATATTTT.

This clone is a singleton in its sample. The rearrangement links TRBV28 to TRBJ2-2; D perhaps matches TRBD2 (6 bases). This CDR3 contains 17 residues. The V gene lost 5 bases and the J gene lost 5 bases, with 21 bases spanning the gap. Germline lookup yields CDR1 MDHEN and CDR2 SYDVKM. Here the CDR3 reads CASSPAGWGGATGELFF. The DNA of the CDR3 is TGTGCCAGCAGTCCGGCGGGGTGGGGCGGGGCGACCGGGGAGCTGTTTTTT.

The chain employs TRBV5-6 and TRBJ1-6; D is undetermined. The length of the CDR3 is 14 residues. The germline V gene encodes CDR1 SGHDT and CDR2 YYEEEE. V shed 4 bases and J shed 8 bases, with 13 bases lying between them. CDR3 in amino acids: CASSRTEVDSPLHF. The CDR3 DNA is TGTGCCAGCAGCCGGACGGAGGTTGATTCACCCCTCCACTTT.

The CDR3 bases are TGCGCCAGCAGCTTTTGGGGAATAAGTGAAAAACTGTTTTTT. Amino acids: CASSFWGISEKLFF. The chain carries TRBV5-1 and TRBJ1-4; unclear D gene. This CDR3 is 14 amino acids long. Germline loops: CDR1 SGHRS, CDR2 YFSETQ. Trimming took off 2 bases at V and 7 bases at J, with 12 bases between the two ends.

This chain uses TRBV9 with TRBJ1-6; weak D call: TRBD1 (6 bases). Germline V lookup: CDR1 SGDLS, CDR2 YYNGEE. V lost 0 bases to trimming and J lost 6 bases, with 13 bases between them. The CDR3 is made up of 16 amino acids. Here the CDR3 reads CASSVGAGDLNSPLHF. In DNA, the CDR3 is TGTGCCAGCAGCGTAGGGGCAGGGGACCTTAATTCACCCCTCCACTTT. The complete variable domain, with remaining parts taken from reference TRBV9 and TRBJ1-6, reads DSGVTQTPKHLITATGQRVTLRCSPRSGDLSVYWYQQSLDQGLQFLIQYYNGEERAKGNILERFSAQQFPDLHSELNLSSLELGDSALYFCASSVGAGDLNSPLHFGNGTRLTVT.

The rearrangement joins TRBV12-3 or TRBV12-4 to TRBJ1-2; D unclear. This CDR3 is 12 amino acids long. The V end was cut by 4 bases, the J end by 4 bases, with 7 bases between. The chain's CDR3 is CASSSTVYGYTF. CDR3 DNA: TGTGCCAGCAGTTCCACAGTCTATGGCTACACCTTC.

This rearrangement joins TRBV9 to TRBJ1-1; 8 bases fit TRBD1. Trimming took 1 base from V and 5 from J; bases not matched to a gene: 4. The CDR3 is made up of 14 amino acids. Germline V lookup: CDR1 SGDLS, CDR2 YYNGEE. The CDR3 loop is CASSVLDRATEAFF. The CDR3 nucleotides read TGTGCCAGCAGCGTACTGGACAGGGCTACTGAAGCTTTCTTT.

V and J are TRBV19 and TRBJ1-5; 8 nucleotides match TRBD1. The CDR3 covers 15 residues. After removal of 5 bases from V and 5 bases from J, the junction contained 8 bases not matched to a gene. The V gene's germline CDR1 is LNHDA and CDR2 SQIVND (reference sequence). DNA for the CDR3: TGTGCCAGTAGTCGGATCAGGGGGCTTGATCAGCCCCAGCATTTT. Protein sequence: CASSRIRGLDQPQHF.

V and J are TRBV4-3 and TRBJ2-2; D uncertain. CDR1 LGHNA and CDR2 YSLEER come from the germline V gene. V was shortened by 1 base and J by 2 bases, with 11 bases between the two germline ends. The CDR3 extends over 16 amino acids. DNA of the CDR3: TGCGCCAGCAGCCAAGGCCCCGGCCGAAACACCGGGGAGCTGTTTTTT. Protein: CASSQGPGRNTGELFF.

This clone has only one observation. The chain couples TRBV9 to TRBJ1-5; D uncertain. Trimming shortened V by 3 bases and J by 0 bases, and 10 bases separated the two germline ends. The CDR3 sequence is 15 residues long. Germline CDR1 SGDLS, CDR2 YYNGEE. DNA for the CDR3: TGTGCCAGCAGCGCTGCGGGGTATAGCAATCAGCCCCAGCATTTT. Amino acid sequence: CASSAAGYSNQPQHF.

This chain links TRBV23-1 with TRBJ1-2, with D unclear. TRBV23-1 is treated as an ORF (open reading frame) with a function not yet certain. CDR3 length equals 17 residues. The V and J ends lost 2 bases and 3 bases respectively, with 19 bases between them. The CDR3 sequence is CASSQARRNGCDYGYTF. The CDR3 region has the DNA TGCGCCAGCAGTCAAGCTCGCAGGAATGGTTGTGACTATGGCTACACCTTC.